One sample yielded the 22 T cell receptor beta chains listed below, sequenced in a study of cytomegalovirus exposure and HLA in healthy donors. Amplification used 60 Vbeta primers and 13 Jbeta primers. Sequenced by immunoSEQ multiplex PCR; TCRdb stores in-frame clones only, minus some. The data show tens of thousands of clones, around 70% seen once. Sequenced sample: PBMCs. Receptors were obtained from a man between 60 and 75 years old in good health and CMV-seronegative.

The CDR3 reads CASSLTGGAFGTGELFF. The CDR3 DNA is TGTGCCAGCAGCTTAACGGGGGGTGCCTTCGGCACCGGGGAGCTGTTTTTT. The V and J genes are TRBV7-2 and TRBJ2-2; TRBD2 matches at 7 bases. V lost 2 bases and J lost 4; bases outside the gene matches: 10. The CDR3 loop spans 17 amino acids. Germline loops: CDR1 SGHTA, CDR2 FQGNSA.

The V call is TRBV6-6, the J call TRBJ2-5, with TRBD2 identical over 7 bases. This CDR3 is built from 13 residues. Germline V CDR1 and CDR2: MNHNY, SVGAGI (reference sequence). Unmatched junction bases numbered 4, after V lost 6 bases and J lost 3 bases. CDR3 amino acids: CASSSLAEETQYF. CDR3 sequence (DNA): TGTGCCAGCAGCAGCCTAGCGGAAGAGACCCAGTACTTC.

The chain has TRBV15 and TRBJ2-7, with 10 bases identical to TRBD1. The CDR3 consists of 15 residues. CDR1 LNHNV and CDR2 YYDKDF come from the germline V gene (reference sequence). V shed 2 bases and J 3 bases; nucleotides not matched to a gene: 4. Here the CDR3 reads CATSRYRDRGYEQYF. The CDR3 DNA sequence: TGTGCCACCAGCAGATACCGGGACAGGGGCTACGAGCAGTACTTC.

The chain is built from TRBV9 and TRBJ2-2; 10 bases fit TRBD1. The length of the CDR3 is 15 residues. V trimming: 3 bases; J trimming: 5 bases; junction bases outside the gene matches: 4. Per germline, CDR1 SGDLS and CDR2 YYNGEE. The DNA of the CDR3 is TGTGCCAGCAGCGGACGGACAGGGGGGACCGGGGAGCTGTTTTTT. Its protein product is CASSGRTGGTGELFF.

The chain is built from TRBV21-1 and TRBJ1-5. TRBV21-1 is classified as a pseudogene. This CDR3 region has 16 residues. In DNA form, the CDR3 reads TGTGCCAGCAGCAAAAGGGGAGGGGCGGGCAATCAGCCCCAGCATTTT. This codes for CASSKRGGAGNQPQHF.

V usage is TRBV7-9 and J usage is TRBJ1-2; maybe TRBD1 (5 bases). Germline V gene sequence: CDR1 SEHNR, CDR2 FQNEAQ (reference sequence). This CDR3 is built from 14 residues. Trimming took 5 bases from V and 4 from J, leaving 14 bases between them. The CDR3 DNA follows: TGTGCCAGCAGCCGAGGGGAGGGCACCTATGGCTACACCTTC. Amino acids: CASSRGEGTYGYTF.

The chain is built from TRBV5-1 and TRBJ2-2; TRBD2 matches at 10 bases. Germline CDR1 is SGHRS and CDR2 is YFSETQ. CDR3 length: 15 amino acids. The trim removed 8 bases at V and 3 bases at J, leaving 7 bases unmatched. This chain's CDR3 is CASRTGTSDTGELFF. The DNA of the CDR3 is TGCGCCAGTCGGACCGGGACTAGCGACACCGGGGAGCTGTTTTTT.

The sample holds one count of this clone. The chain has TRBV1 and TRBJ2-1; the table's D call, TRBD2, has no DNA check behind it. TRBV1 is shown as a pseudogene. The CDR3 sequence is 16 residues long. The CDR3 reads CTSSQDRSGTYNEQFF. DNA for the CDR3: TGCACCAGCAGCCAGGACCGTAGCGGTACCTACAATGAGCAGTTCTTC.

The chain carries TRBV12-5 and TRBJ1-5; D is unresolved. The germline gives CDR1 LGHNT, CDR2 FRNRAP. V shed 1 base and J shed 7 bases, with 8 bases lying between them. CDR3 length: 13 amino acids. Here the CDR3 DNA reads TGTGCTAGTGGTTTGGAGTGGGCCCAGCCCCAGCATTTT. It codes for CASGLEWAQPQHF.

The chain carries TRBV6-1 and TRBJ1-5, with D possibly being TRBD1 (5 bases). There are 16 residues in the CDR3. Germline-derived CDR1 and CDR2 are MNHNS and SASEGT. Trimming took off 4 bases at V and 3 bases at J, with 16 bases between the two ends. In DNA, the CDR3 is TGTGCCAGCAGTGGTGCGGGGACGGATTACAATCAGCCCCAGCATTTT. Translation: CASSGAGTDYNQPQHF.

The chain couples TRBV18 to TRBJ2-4, with 14 bases lining up with TRBD2. From germline, CDR1 is KGHSH and CDR2 LQKENI. This CDR3 contains 19 residues. Trimming cost V 3 bases and J 1 base; bases outside gene matches: 8. CDR3 nucleotide sequence: TGTGCCAGCTCACCCGAGACTAGCGGGGGGGCCGGGGCCAAAAACATTCAGTACTTC. Translated: CASSPETSGGAGAKNIQYF.

This clone has a single count. The J gene is TRBJ1-1, the V gene TRBV12-5; a possible D gene is TRBD1 (5 bases). Between the trimmed V and J ends, which lost 5 bases and 6 bases, there was a span of 13 bases. Germline V CDR1 and CDR2: LGHNT, FRNRAP. The CDR3 contains 13 residues. The CDR3: CASGLGQYAEAFF. CDR3 nucleotides: TGTGCTAGTGGTCTCGGACAATACGCTGAAGCTTTCTTT.

Points on this clone: A read error may produce the germline difference seen at one junction end. This chain connects TRBV5-5 to TRBJ1-1; 9 nucleotides line up with TRBD1. The CDR3 is 14 residues long. The germline gives CDR1 SGHKS, CDR2 YYEKEE (reference sequence). The CDR3, as DNA: TGTGCCAGCAGCCTGGGGACAGGGAACGCTGAAGCTTTCTTT. Translated, it gives CASSLGTGNAEAFF.

The rearrangement joins TRBV6-5 to TRBJ2-1; perhaps TRBD2 as D (6 bases). With 0 bases removed from V and 4 bases from J, the gap between germline ends came to 13 bases. The CDR3 loop spans 16 amino acids. Per germline, CDR1 MNHEY and CDR2 SVGAGI. DNA of the CDR3: TGTGCCAGCAGTTACTCAGGAGGGTGGGCTTACAATGAGCAGTTCTTC. It is translated as CASSYSGGWAYNEQFF.

This sequence joins TRBV27 and TRBJ1-5; the D gene is possibly TRBD1 (5 bases). The germline CDR1 and CDR2 sequences are MNHEY and SMNVEV (reference sequence). The CDR3 covers 16 residues. V shed 6 bases and J shed 3 bases, with 18 bases lying between them. The CDR3 DNA is TGTGCCAGCAGCCACCCCAGGGTACGATCCAATCAGCCCCAGCATTTT. This sequence encodes CASSHPRVRSNQPQHF.

This chain uses TRBV6-5 with TRBJ1-6; a weak D match, TRBD1 (5 bases). V was clipped by 2 bases and J by 0 bases, with 8 bases between them. The CDR3 is made up of 16 amino acids. CDR1 and CDR2 (germline): MNHEY, SVGAGI. The chain's CDR3 is CASSYGARSYNSPLHF. In nucleotides, the CDR3 is TGTGCCAGCAGTTACGGGGCCCGCTCCTATAATTCACCCCTCCACTTT.

The chain uses TRBV7-2 and TRBJ2-1, with TRBD2 identical over 8 bases. Germline CDR1 SGHTA, CDR2 FQGNSA. Trimming cost V 3 bases and J 5 bases; bases outside gene matches: 9. CDR3 size: 16 residues. The CDR3 spells CASSFRRGLEDNEQFF. The CDR3 nucleotides read TGTGCCAGCAGCTTTCGGAGGGGACTAGAGGACAATGAGCAGTTCTTC.

CDR3 region: CASSPPAGTSLDEQYF. CDR3 DNA: TGTGCCAGCAGCCCCCCGGCTGGGACTAGCTTAGACGAGCAGTACTTC. J is TRBJ2-7 and V is TRBV9; 9 nucleotides agree with TRBD2. The CDR3 contains 16 residues. Germline lookup yields CDR1 SGDLS and CDR2 YYNGEE. Losses at the gene ends were 4 bases for V and 5 bases for J; bases not matched to a gene: 13.

This chain uses TRBV5-1 with TRBJ2-5; D might be TRBD1 (6 bases). The V gene lost 4 bases and the J gene lost 2 bases, with 12 bases spanning the gap. The germline CDR1 and CDR2 sequences are SGHRS and YFSETQ. This CDR3 is built from 14 residues. CDR3 loop: CASSPGGGQETQYF. The CDR3 DNA is TGCGCCAGCAGCCCTGGGGGCGGGCAAGAGACCCAGTACTTC.

The chain links TRBV5-4 to TRBJ2-7; 11 nucleotides align to TRBD1. Per germline, CDR1 SGHNT and CDR2 YYREEE (reference sequence). V shed 4 bases, J shed 4 bases, and the junction held 4 bases outside the gene matches. The CDR3 totals 14 residues. The CDR3 loop is CASSAGQGAYEQYF. The CDR3 region has the DNA TGTGCCAGCAGCGCAGGACAGGGGGCGTACGAGCAGTACTTC.

This sequence joins TRBV5-1 and TRBJ2-3, with 8 nucleotides matching TRBD2. The germline CDR1 and CDR2 sequences are SGHRS and YFSETQ. The CDR3 extends over 14 amino acids. V gave up 3 bases and J gave up 2 bases; unmatched junction bases: 2. The CDR3 DNA reads as TGCGCCAGCAGCTCGGGGGGGAACACAGATACGCAGTATTTT. This gives the protein CASSSGGNTDTQYF.

This sequence joins TRBV7-8 and TRBJ1-2; D is possibly TRBD1 (6 bases). The length of the CDR3 is 16 residues. Trimming removed 5 bases at V and 6 bases at J, with 22 bases between. Germline V gene lookup returns CDR1 SGHVS and CDR2 FQNEAQ. Here the CDR3 reads CASSGAQPTGQNGYTF. CDR3 sequence (DNA): TGTGCCAGCAGCGGAGCTCAACCCACAGGGCAGAATGGCTACACCTTC. Based on the CDR3 plus reference TRBV7-8 and TRBJ1-2, the full variable domain is GAGVSQSPRYKVAKRGQDVALRCDPISGHVSLFWYQQALGQGPEFLTYFQNEAQLDKSGLPSDRFFAERPEGSVSTLKIQRTQQEDSAVYLCASSGAQPTGQNGYTFGSGTRLTVV.